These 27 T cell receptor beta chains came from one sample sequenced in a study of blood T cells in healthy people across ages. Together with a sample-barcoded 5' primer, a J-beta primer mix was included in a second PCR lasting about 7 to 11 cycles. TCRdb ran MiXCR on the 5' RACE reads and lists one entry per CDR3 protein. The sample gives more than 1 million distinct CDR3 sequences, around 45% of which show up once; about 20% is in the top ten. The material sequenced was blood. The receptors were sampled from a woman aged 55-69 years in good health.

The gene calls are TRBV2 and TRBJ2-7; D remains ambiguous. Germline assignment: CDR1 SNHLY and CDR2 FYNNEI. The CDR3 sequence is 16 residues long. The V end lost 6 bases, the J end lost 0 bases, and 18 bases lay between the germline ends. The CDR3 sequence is CASSELLAVGSYEQYF. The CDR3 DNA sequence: TGTGCCAGCAGCGAACTATTGGCAGTCGGCTCCTACGAGCAGTACTTC.

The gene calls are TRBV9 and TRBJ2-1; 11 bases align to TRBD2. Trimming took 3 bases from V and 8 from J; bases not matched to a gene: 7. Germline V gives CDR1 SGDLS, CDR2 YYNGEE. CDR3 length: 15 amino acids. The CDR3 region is CASSDRGLAGHEQFF. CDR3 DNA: TGTGCCAGCAGCGATCGTGGACTAGCGGGTCATGAGCAGTTCTTC. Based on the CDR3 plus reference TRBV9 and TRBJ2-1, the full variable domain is DSGVTQTPKHLITATGQRVTLRCSPRSGDLSVYWYQQSLDQGLQFLIQYYNGEERAKGNILERFSAQQFPDLHSELNLSSLELGDSALYFCASSDRGLAGHEQFFGPGTRLTVL.

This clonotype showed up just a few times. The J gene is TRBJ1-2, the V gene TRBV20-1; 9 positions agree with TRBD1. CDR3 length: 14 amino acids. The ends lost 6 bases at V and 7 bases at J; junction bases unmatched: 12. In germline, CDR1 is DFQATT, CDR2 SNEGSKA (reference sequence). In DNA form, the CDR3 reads TGCAGTGCCAGACAGGGGGAGCCCCTTGGTGGCTACACCTTC. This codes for CSARQGEPLGGYTF.

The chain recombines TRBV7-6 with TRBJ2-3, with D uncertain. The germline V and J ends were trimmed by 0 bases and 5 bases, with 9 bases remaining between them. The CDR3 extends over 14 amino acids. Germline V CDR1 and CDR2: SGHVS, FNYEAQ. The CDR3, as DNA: TGTGCCAGCAGCTTAGCGTGGGCACTAGATACGCAGTATTTT. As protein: CASSLAWALDTQYF.

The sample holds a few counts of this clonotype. The DNA for the CDR3 is TGTGCCAGCAGCGCCCCCGGGACATTCTATGGCTACACCTTC. This sequence encodes CASSAPGTFYGYTF. The chain is built from TRBV7-9 and TRBJ1-2; the D gene is possibly TRBD1 (6 bases). This CDR3 is 14 amino acids long. Trimming took 5 bases from V and 4 from J, leaving 14 bases between them. Germline loops: CDR1 SEHNR, CDR2 FQNEAQ (reference sequence). The complete variable domain, with remaining parts taken from reference TRBV7-9 and TRBJ1-2, reads DTGVSQNPRHKITKRGQNVTFRCDPISEHNRLYWYRQTLGQGPEFLTYFQNEAQLEKSRLLSDRFSAERPKGSFSTLEIQRTEQGDSAMYLCASSAPGTFYGYTFGSGTRLTVV.

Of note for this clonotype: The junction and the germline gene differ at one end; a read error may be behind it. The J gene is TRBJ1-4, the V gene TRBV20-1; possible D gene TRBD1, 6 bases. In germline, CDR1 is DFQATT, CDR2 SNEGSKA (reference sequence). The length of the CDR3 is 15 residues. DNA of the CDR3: TGCAGTGCCAGGATACAGGGTGGAACTAATGAAAAACAGTTTTTT. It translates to CSARIQGGTNEKQFF.

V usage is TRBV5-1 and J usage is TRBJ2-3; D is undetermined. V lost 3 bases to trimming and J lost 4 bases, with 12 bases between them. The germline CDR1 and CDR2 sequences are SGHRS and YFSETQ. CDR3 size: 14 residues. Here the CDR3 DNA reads TGCGCCAGCAGCTCGGAAGTGGGCGCAGATACGCAGTATTTT. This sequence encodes CASSSEVGADTQYF. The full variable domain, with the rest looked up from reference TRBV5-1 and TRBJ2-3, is KAGVTQTPRYLIKTRGQQVTLSCSPISGHRSVSWYQQTPGQGLQFLFEYFSETQRNKGNFPGRFSGRQFSNSRSEMNVSTLELGDSALYLCASSSEVGADTQYFGPGTRLTVL.

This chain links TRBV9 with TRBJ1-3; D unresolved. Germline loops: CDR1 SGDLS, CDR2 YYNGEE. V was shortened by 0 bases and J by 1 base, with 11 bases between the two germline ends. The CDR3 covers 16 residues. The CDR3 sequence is CASSVDREVSGNTIYF. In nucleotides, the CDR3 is TGTGCCAGCAGCGTAGATAGGGAGGTTTCTGGAAACACCATATATTTT.

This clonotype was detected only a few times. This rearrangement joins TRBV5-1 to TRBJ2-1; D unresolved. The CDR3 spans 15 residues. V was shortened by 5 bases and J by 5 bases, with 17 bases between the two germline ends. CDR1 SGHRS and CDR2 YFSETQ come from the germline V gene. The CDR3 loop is CASSSQWGYDNEQFF. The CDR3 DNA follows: TGCGCCAGCAGTTCACAGTGGGGATACGACAATGAGCAGTTCTTC.

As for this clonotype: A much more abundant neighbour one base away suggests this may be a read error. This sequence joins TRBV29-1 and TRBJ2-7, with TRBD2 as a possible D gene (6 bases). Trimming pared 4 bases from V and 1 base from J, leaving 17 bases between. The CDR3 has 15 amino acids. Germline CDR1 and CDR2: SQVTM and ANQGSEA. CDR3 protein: CSVVLGGLMSYEQYF. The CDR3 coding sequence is TGCAGCGTTGTTTTGGGGGGTCTAATGTCCTACGAGCAGTACTTC.

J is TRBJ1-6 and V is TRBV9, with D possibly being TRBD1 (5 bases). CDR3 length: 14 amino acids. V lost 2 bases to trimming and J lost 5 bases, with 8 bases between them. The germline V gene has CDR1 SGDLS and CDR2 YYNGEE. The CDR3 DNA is TGTGCCAGCAGCGTTTTAGGGGATAATTCACCCCTCCACTTT. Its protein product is CASSVLGDNSPLHF.

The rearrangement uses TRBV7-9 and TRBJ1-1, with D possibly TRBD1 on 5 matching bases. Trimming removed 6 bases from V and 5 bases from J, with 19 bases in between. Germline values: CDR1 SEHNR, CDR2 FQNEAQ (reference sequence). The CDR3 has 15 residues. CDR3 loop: CASRRLGASGTEAFF. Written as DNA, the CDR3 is TGTGCCAGCAGACGACTAGGGGCTTCGGGGACTGAAGCTTTCTTT.

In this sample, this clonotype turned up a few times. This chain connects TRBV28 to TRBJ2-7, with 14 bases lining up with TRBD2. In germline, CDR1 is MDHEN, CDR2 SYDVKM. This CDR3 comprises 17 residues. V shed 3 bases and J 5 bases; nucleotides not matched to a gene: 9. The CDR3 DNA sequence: TGTGCCAGCAGTTTCTCTGGGACTAGCGGGAGTTTGGACGAGCAGTACTTC. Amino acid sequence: CASSFSGTSGSLDEQYF.

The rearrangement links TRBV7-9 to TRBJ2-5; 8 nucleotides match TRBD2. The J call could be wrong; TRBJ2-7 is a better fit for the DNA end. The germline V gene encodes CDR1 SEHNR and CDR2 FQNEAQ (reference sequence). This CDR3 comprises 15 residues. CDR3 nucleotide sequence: TGTGCCAGCAGCTTAGGGGCGGGAGGTTGGTACGAGCAGTACTTC. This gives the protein CASSLGAGGWYEQYF.

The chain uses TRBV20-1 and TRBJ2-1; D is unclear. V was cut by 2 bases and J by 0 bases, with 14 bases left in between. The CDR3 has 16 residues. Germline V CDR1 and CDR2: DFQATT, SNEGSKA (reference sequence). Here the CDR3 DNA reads TGCAGTGCTAGAAAAGTTGGTAGGAGCTCCTACAATGAGCAGTTCTTC. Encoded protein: CSARKVGRSSYNEQFF.

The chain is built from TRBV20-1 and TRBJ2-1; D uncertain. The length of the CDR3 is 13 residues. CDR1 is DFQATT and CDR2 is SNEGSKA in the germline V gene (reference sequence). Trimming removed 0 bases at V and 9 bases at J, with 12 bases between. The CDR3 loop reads CSARDGLRGEQFF. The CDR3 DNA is TGCAGTGCTAGAGATGGCCTTCGTGGTGAGCAGTTCTTC.

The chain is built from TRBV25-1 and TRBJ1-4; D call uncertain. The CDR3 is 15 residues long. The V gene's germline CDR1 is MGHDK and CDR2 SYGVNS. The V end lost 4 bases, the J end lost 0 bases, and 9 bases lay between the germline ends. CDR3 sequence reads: CASSGIDATNEKLFF. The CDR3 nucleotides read TGTGCCAGCAGTGGGATAGACGCAACTAATGAAAAACTGTTTTTT.

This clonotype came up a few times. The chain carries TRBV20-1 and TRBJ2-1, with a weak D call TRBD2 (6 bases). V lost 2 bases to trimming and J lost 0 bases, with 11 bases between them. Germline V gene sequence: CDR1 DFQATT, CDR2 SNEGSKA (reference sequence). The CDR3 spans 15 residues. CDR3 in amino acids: CSARRLASSYNEQFF. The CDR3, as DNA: TGCAGTGCTAGAAGGCTAGCGAGCTCCTACAATGAGCAGTTCTTC.

CDR3 bases: TGTGCCAGCAGCCAGTACCCGAACAGGGGGAGCTCTGGAAACACCATATATTTT. Its translation is CASSQYPNRGSSGNTIYF. The chain has TRBV16 and TRBJ1-3, with TRBD1 matching 8 bases. The CDR3 loop spans 18 amino acids. V shed 3 bases, J shed 0 bases, and the junction held 10 bases outside the gene matches. Germline assignment: CDR1 KGHSY and CDR2 FQNENV.

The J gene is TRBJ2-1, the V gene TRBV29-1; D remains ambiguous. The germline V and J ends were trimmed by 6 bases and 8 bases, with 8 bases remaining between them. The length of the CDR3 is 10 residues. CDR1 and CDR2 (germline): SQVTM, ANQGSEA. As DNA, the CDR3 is TGCAGCGTCGATAGTGATGAGCAGTTCTTC. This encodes CSVDSDEQFF.

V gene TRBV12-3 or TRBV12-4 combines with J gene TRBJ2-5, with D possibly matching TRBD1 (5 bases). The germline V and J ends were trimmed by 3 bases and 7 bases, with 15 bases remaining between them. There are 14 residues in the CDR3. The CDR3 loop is CASSFDGPQGTQYF. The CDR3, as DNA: TGTGCCAGCAGTTTCGATGGGCCCCAGGGGACCCAGTACTTC.

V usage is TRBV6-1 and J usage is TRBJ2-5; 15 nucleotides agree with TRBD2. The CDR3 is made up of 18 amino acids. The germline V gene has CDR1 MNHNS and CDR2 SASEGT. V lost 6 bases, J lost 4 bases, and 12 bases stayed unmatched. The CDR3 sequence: CASRQAGLAGGPRETQYF. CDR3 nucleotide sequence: TGTGCCAGCAGGCAAGCGGGACTAGCGGGAGGACCCCGAGAGACCCAGTACTTC.

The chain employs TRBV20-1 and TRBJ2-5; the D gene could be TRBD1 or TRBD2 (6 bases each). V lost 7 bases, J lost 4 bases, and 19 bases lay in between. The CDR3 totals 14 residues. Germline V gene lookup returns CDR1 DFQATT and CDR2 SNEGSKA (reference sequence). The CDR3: CSVRSEGGGETQYF. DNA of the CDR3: TGCAGTGTGCGGTCGGAAGGGGGAGGAGAGACCCAGTACTTC.

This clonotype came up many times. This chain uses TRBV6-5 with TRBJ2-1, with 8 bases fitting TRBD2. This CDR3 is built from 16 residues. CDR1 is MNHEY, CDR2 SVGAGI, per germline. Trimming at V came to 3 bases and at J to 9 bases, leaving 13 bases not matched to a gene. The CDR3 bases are TGTGCCAGCAGTTATTCCGGGACTAGTGCATTGGGTGAGCAGTTCTTC. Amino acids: CASSYSGTSALGEQFF.

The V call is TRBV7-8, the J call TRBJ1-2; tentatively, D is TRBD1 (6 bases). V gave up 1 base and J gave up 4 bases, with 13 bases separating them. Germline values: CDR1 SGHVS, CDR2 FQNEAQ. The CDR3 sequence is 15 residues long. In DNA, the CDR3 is TGTGCCAGCAGCTTAGGGCAGGGGACGCTCTATGGCTACACCTTC. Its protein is CASSLGQGTLYGYTF.

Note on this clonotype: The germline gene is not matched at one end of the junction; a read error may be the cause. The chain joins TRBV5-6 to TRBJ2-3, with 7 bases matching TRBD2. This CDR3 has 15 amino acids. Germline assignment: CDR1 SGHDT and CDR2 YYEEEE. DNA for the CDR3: TGTGCCAACAGCTGGGGAGGGGTCCGCACAGATACGCAGTATTTT. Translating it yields CANSWGGVRTDTQYF. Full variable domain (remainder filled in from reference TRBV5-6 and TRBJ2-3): DAGVTQSPTHLIKTRGQQVTLRCSPKSGHDTVSWYQQALGQGPQFIFQYYEEEERQRGNFPDRFSGHQFPNYSSELNVNALLLGDSALYLCANSWGGVRTDTQYFGPGTRLTVL.

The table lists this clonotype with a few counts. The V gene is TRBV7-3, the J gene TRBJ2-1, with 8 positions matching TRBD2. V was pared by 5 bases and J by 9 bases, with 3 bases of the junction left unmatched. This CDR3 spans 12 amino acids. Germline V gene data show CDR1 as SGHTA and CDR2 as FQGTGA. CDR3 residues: CASSPAGGEQFF. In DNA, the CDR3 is TGTGCCAGCAGCCCCGCGGGGGGTGAGCAGTTCTTC.